These T cell receptor beta chains were read from a single sample in a study of early T cells in non-severe SARS-CoV-2 infection. TCRdb independently ran MiXCR on the 5' RACE reads; one entry per CDR3 protein. The sample carries tens of thousands of distinct CDR3 sequences, approximately 10% recorded once. Sample: whole blood, taken at baseline. The receptors were sampled from an adult who was a healthcare worker with PCR-confirmed SARS-CoV-2 infection or an uninfected control (not recorded which). Each CDR3 is given with its conserved first and last residue. The D gene is left open where the match is weak. Size values are once, few and many counts, or a class for expanded clones, and some rows have none.

j_gene: TRBJ2-7; d_gene: .; v_gene: TRBV11-2; abundance: many; CDR3nt: TGTGCCAGCAGCTTAGCCTCAGTAAACTTC; CDR3aa: CASSLASVNF
j_gene: TRBJ2-4; d_gene: TRBD1; v_gene: TRBV11-2; abundance: few; CDR3nt: TGTGCCAGCAGCTACCGACAGGGGGCGGACAAAAACATTCAGTACTTC; CDR3aa: CASSYRQGADKNIQYF
j_gene: TRBJ1-2; d_gene: .; v_gene: TRBV24-1; abundance: many; CDR3nt: TGTGCCACCAGTGCGCGGAGGGACCGCGCTAACTATGGCTACACCTTC; CDR3aa: CATSARRDRANYGYTF
j_gene: TRBJ2-3; d_gene: TRBD2; v_gene: TRBV6-1; abundance: .; CDR3nt: TGTGCCAGCAATTCGCCCGGGACTAGCGGGAGGGCCGGAGGTGGCACAGATACGCAGTATTTT; CDR3aa: CASNSPGTSGRAGGGTDTQYF
j_gene: TRBJ1-2; d_gene: .; v_gene: TRBV6-5; abundance: .; CDR3nt: TGTGCCAGCAGTCCCGACAGACTCTATGGCTACACCTTC; CDR3aa: CASSPDRLYGYTF
j_gene: TRBJ2-1; d_gene: TRBD2; v_gene: TRBV11-2; abundance: few; CDR3nt: TGTGCCAGCAGCTTACGCGGGGGGTCCTACAATGAGCAGTTCTTC; CDR3aa: CASSLRGGSYNEQFF
j_gene: TRBJ2-5; d_gene: TRBD2; v_gene: TRBV5-6; abundance: .; CDR3nt: TGTGCCAGCAGCTTGCTCCCAGCGGGGGTTCAAGAGACCCAGTACTTC; CDR3aa: CASSLLPAGVQETQYF
j_gene: TRBJ2-5; d_gene: .; v_gene: TRBV7-9; abundance: few; CDR3nt: TGTGCCAGCAGCTTAATTTGGGAGACCCAGTACTTC; CDR3aa: CASSLIWETQYF
j_gene: TRBJ1-4; d_gene: .; v_gene: TRBV6-1; abundance: .; CDR3nt: TGTGCCAGCAGTGAAGCGGGGCGACAGGCCCTAAAACTGTTTTTT; CDR3aa: CASSEAGRQALKLFF
j_gene: TRBJ1-5; d_gene: .; v_gene: TRBV4-1; abundance: many; CDR3nt: TGCGCCAGCAGCCAAGAATGGAACATCCTCAATCAGCCCCAGCATTTT; CDR3aa: CASSQEWNILNQPQHF
j_gene: TRBJ2-3; d_gene: .; v_gene: TRBV6-4; abundance: many; CDR3nt: TGTGCCAGCAGTGACTCGTCTAGCACAGATACGCAGTATTTT; CDR3aa: CASSDSSSTDTQYF
j_gene: TRBJ2-7; d_gene: .; v_gene: TRBV20-1; abundance: many; CDR3nt: TGCAGTGCTAGAAGACCCAGCTCCTACGAGCAGTACTTC; CDR3aa: CSARRPSSYEQYF
j_gene: TRBJ2-3; d_gene: .; v_gene: TRBV7-3; abundance: .; CDR3nt: TGTGCCAGCAGCCCGGCGGCGGGGGCCCCGGATACGCAGTATTTT; CDR3aa: CASSPAAGAPDTQYF
j_gene: TRBJ2-7; d_gene: TRBD1; v_gene: TRBV27; abundance: few; CDR3nt: TGTGCCAGCAGTTCCCTCGGGACAGGGAGCTACGAGCAGTACTTC; CDR3aa: CASSSLGTGSYEQYF
j_gene: TRBJ2-3; d_gene: TRBD1; v_gene: TRBV5-1; abundance: few; CDR3nt: TGCGCCAGCCGAACAGGGGCCTCTAGCACAGATACGCAGTATTTT; CDR3aa: CASRTGASSTDTQYF
j_gene: TRBJ2-7; d_gene: .; v_gene: TRBV10-2; abundance: many; CDR3nt: TGCGCCAGCAGTGAGGGCGTCGTGTACGAGCAGTACTTC; CDR3aa: CASSEGVVYEQYF
j_gene: TRBJ1-2; d_gene: TRBD1; v_gene: TRBV5-4; abundance: many; CDR3nt: TGTGCCAGCAGCTTTCCGGGACAGGGTTCTGAAGGCTACACCTTC; CDR3aa: CASSFPGQGSEGYTF
j_gene: TRBJ2-5; d_gene: TRBD1; v_gene: TRBV7-7; abundance: few; CDR3nt: TGTGCTAGCAGCCGGGGACAGGGGGCTTCAGAGACCCAGTACTTC; CDR3aa: CASSRGQGASETQYF
j_gene: TRBJ2-5; d_gene: .; v_gene: TRBV5-6; abundance: few; CDR3nt: TGTGCCAGCAGCTTGGACGGGGTCGGGGAAGAGTCGACCCAGTACTTC; CDR3aa: CASSLDGVGEESTQYF
j_gene: TRBJ2-7; d_gene: .; v_gene: TRBV3-1; abundance: few; CDR3nt: TGTGCCAGCAGCCAAAAGGGAAGCAGGGGAAGGAACGAGCAGTACTTC; CDR3aa: CASSQKGSRGRNEQYF
j_gene: TRBJ1-2; d_gene: .; v_gene: TRBV7-8; abundance: many; CDR3nt: TGTGCCAGCAGCTTCGGGGGCAGGGAAAAATATGGCTACACCTTC; CDR3aa: CASSFGGREKYGYTF
j_gene: TRBJ2-4; d_gene: TRBD1; v_gene: TRBV2; abundance: many; CDR3nt: TGTGCCAGCAGGAGGGGGCTAGCCAAAAACATTCAGTACTTC; CDR3aa: CASRRGLAKNIQYF
j_gene: TRBJ1-5; d_gene: TRBD1; v_gene: TRBV20-1; abundance: many; CDR3nt: TGCAGTGCTACGGGACAGGGGCTTGGGAGGATTGACAATCAGCCCCAGCATTTT; CDR3aa: CSATGQGLGRIDNQPQHF
j_gene: TRBJ1-2; d_gene: .; v_gene: TRBV20-1; abundance: many; CDR3nt: TGCAGTGCTAGGGTATCGGGAGGCTACACCTTC; CDR3aa: CSARVSGGYTF
j_gene: TRBJ2-7; d_gene: .; v_gene: TRBV5-1; abundance: many; CDR3nt: TGCGCCAGCAGCTTGGAGGTGGGCCATCGGGTCGAGCAGTACTTC; CDR3aa: CASSLEVGHRVEQYF
j_gene: TRBJ1-2; d_gene: .; v_gene: TRBV2; abundance: many; CDR3nt: TGTGCCAGCAGTCCCGGGACGCCCGGCTACACCTTC; CDR3aa: CASSPGTPGYTF
j_gene: TRBJ2-1; d_gene: .; v_gene: TRBV2; abundance: few; CDR3nt: TGTGCCAGCAGAAAGACAGGTTACAATGAGCAGTTCTTC; CDR3aa: CASRKTGYNEQFF
j_gene: TRBJ1-1; d_gene: .; v_gene: TRBV12-3/TRBV12-4; abundance: few; CDR3nt: TGTGCCAGCAGTTTCAGGGTGAAGGCTGAAGCTTTCTTT; CDR3aa: CASSFRVKAEAFF
j_gene: TRBJ2-7; d_gene: .; v_gene: TRBV29-1; abundance: .; CDR3nt: TGCAGCGTTGCGAGGGAGAACCGGCCCACCTACGAGCAGTACTTC; CDR3aa: CSVARENRPTYEQYF
j_gene: TRBJ1-1; d_gene: .; v_gene: TRBV9; abundance: .; CDR3nt: TGTGCCAGCAGCCTCCGGGACACTGAAGCTTTCTTT; CDR3aa: CASSLRDTEAFF
j_gene: TRBJ1-2; d_gene: .; v_gene: TRBV10-2; abundance: few; CDR3nt: TGCGCCAGCATGGGAGAGTACGGCTACACCTTC; CDR3aa: CASMGEYGYTF
j_gene: TRBJ2-7; d_gene: .; v_gene: TRBV7-8; abundance: few; CDR3nt: TGTGCCAGCAGCTTAGCGATGTCGGGTAGCGCGGTTCAGTCCTACGAGCAGTACTTC; CDR3aa: CASSLAMSGSAVQSYEQYF
j_gene: TRBJ2-5; d_gene: .; v_gene: TRBV5-4; abundance: .; CDR3nt: TGTGCCAGCAGCCCCTGGACAGCTTTAGAGACCCAGTACTTC; CDR3aa: CASSPWTALETQYF
j_gene: TRBJ2-7; d_gene: TRBD2; v_gene: TRBV7-2; abundance: .; CDR3nt: TGTGCCAGCAGCACTGGACTAGCGGGAGTAAGGCAGTACTTC; CDR3aa: CASSTGLAGVRQYF
j_gene: TRBJ2-1; d_gene: TRBD2; v_gene: TRBV7-9; abundance: .; CDR3nt: TGTGCCAGCAGCTTAGGGCAGCGGGGCTCCTACAATGAGCAGTTCTTC; CDR3aa: CASSLGQRGSYNEQFF
j_gene: TRBJ1-5; d_gene: .; v_gene: TRBV12-3/TRBV12-4; abundance: few; CDR3nt: TGTGCCAGCAGTTTAGCAGGGGGTCCTCAGCCCCAGCATTTT; CDR3aa: CASSLAGGPQPQHF